The 5 T cell receptor beta chains presented below share a single source sample, sequenced in a study of response to subunit inactivated influenza vaccine. One entry per CDR3 protein, called by TCRdb with MiXCR from the RT-PCR reads. The table records over 400,000 distinct CDR3 sequences, 11% of them present only once. The material sequenced was PBMCs from blood, taken roughly 46 days after vaccination. The receptor source for this set is a man aged 50 or older who received an inactivated influenza vaccine.

This clonotype was detected ten times or more. CDR3 region: CASSQEARQGETQYF. The CDR3 DNA reads TGTGCCAGCAGCCAAGAAGCCCGGCAGGGAGAGACCCAGTACTTC. This rearrangement joins TRBV4-2 to TRBJ2-5; D possibly corresponds to TRBD1 (5 bases). The CDR3 loop spans 15 amino acids. V lost 0 bases, J lost 4 bases, and 12 bases lay in between. Germline CDR1 and CDR2: LGHNA and YNFKEQ.

A few counts support this clonotype. This chain connects TRBV29-1 to TRBJ2-2; 7 bases are a match to TRBD2. The junction had 14 bases not matched to a gene; V was cut back by 0 bases and J by 4 bases. The CDR3 covers 18 residues. The germline gives CDR1 SQVTM, CDR2 ANQGSEA. The CDR3 reads CSVEDQSRGVEGTGELFF. The CDR3 nucleotides are TGCAGCGTTGAAGATCAGAGCCGGGGGGTGGAAGGCACCGGGGAGCTGTTTTTT.

V and J are TRBV5-5 and TRBJ2-2, with D unclear. The CDR3 spans 12 residues. Germline V gene lookup returns CDR1 SGHKS and CDR2 YYEKEE (reference sequence). Trimming took 6 bases from V and 8 from J, leaving 11 bases between them. CDR3 region: CASTLYSGELFF. CDR3 DNA sequence: TGTGCCAGCACCCTATACTCAGGGGAGCTGTTTTTT.

V is TRBV28 and J is TRBJ2-5; possibly TRBD1 or TRBD2 for D (5 bases each). V lost 5 bases and J 5 bases, leaving 18 bases between the germline ends. The CDR3 consists of 15 residues. Germline assignment: CDR1 MDHEN and CDR2 SYDVKM. The CDR3 DNA is TGTGCCAGCAGTCCAAACCGGGGCCGGCGGGAGACCCAGTACTTC. It yields the protein CASSPNRGRRETQYF.

The chain joins TRBV4-3 to TRBJ2-7; no clear D. From germline, CDR1 is LGHNA and CDR2 YSLEER. The CDR3 runs to 15 residues. V dropped 1 base and J dropped 5 bases, with 15 bases sitting between them. The DNA of the CDR3 is TGCGCCAGCAGCCAAGGTTGGTCACAGAGCCACGAGCAGTACTTC. It translates to CASSQGWSQSHEQYF.